This passage covers 15 T cell receptor beta chains from one sample sequenced in a study of OX40 agonist ivuxolimab in advanced cancers. The protocol was immunoSEQ multiplex PCR, while the TCRdb copy is restricted to in-frame clones and leaves out a portion. The table has roughly 53,000 clones, about 88% seen once; the top ten hold roughly 1.5%. The material sequenced was CD4+ or CD8+ T cells sorted from blood, taken in a trial of the OX40 agonist ivuxolimab. All receptors come from an adult with an advanced solid tumor such as melanoma, head and neck, liver or kidney cancer.

The rearrangement joins TRBV7-3 to TRBJ2-5; the match to TRBD2 covers 15 bases. V lost 5 bases, J lost 4 bases, and 5 bases stayed unmatched. The CDR3 is 16 residues long. CDR1 and CDR2 (germline): SGHTA, FQGTGA. CDR3 DNA: TGTGCCAGCAGCCTAGGACTAGCGGGAGGGGCAGAGACCCAGTACTTC. Translation gives CASSLGLAGGAETQYF.

The V and J genes are TRBV7-3 and TRBJ2-6; D unclear. Trimming removed 0 bases at V and 0 bases at J, with 9 bases between. Per germline, CDR1 SGHTA and CDR2 FQGTGA. CDR3 size: 17 residues. The CDR3 reads CASSLTPLLSGANVLTF. The CDR3 nucleotides are TGTGCCAGCAGCTTAACACCCCTTCTCTCTGGGGCCAACGTCCTGACTTTC.

The rearrangement joins TRBV4-2 to TRBJ2-3; D is undetermined. The ends were cut back, 0 bases at V and 0 bases at J, with 7 bases in the middle. Germline lookup yields CDR1 LGHNA and CDR2 YNFKEQ. The length of the CDR3 is 15 residues. This CDR3 reads CASSQDLQSTDTQYF. The CDR3 bases are TGTGCCAGCAGCCAAGATCTGCAGAGCACAGATACGCAGTATTTT.

This rearrangement joins TRBV19 to TRBJ2-7, with D maybe TRBD1 (6 bases). CDR1 and CDR2 from the germline V gene are LNHDA and SQIVND (reference sequence). V was pared by 4 bases and J by 5 bases, with 12 bases between. This CDR3 has 13 residues. CDR3 loop: CASSRADSDEQYF. CDR3 nucleotide sequence: TGTGCCAGTAGTAGGGCGGACAGCGACGAGCAGTACTTC.

This clone appeared a few times. The chain recombines TRBV30 with TRBJ1-1; D call uncertain. Germline CDR1 reads GTSNPN; CDR2 reads SVGIG (reference sequence). Trimming shortened V by 0 bases and J by 5 bases, and 13 bases separated the two germline ends. CDR3 length equals 14 residues. The CDR3 nucleotides read TGTGCCTGGAGTGTTGAGGGTAGAAAAACTGAAGCTTTCTTT. Amino acids: CAWSVEGRKTEAFF. Based on the CDR3 plus reference TRBV30 and TRBJ1-1, the full variable domain is SQTIHQWPATLVQPVGSPLSLECTVEGTSNPNLYWYRQAAGRGLQLLFYSVGIGQISSEVPQNLSASRPQDRQFILSSKKLLLSDSGFYLCAWSVEGRKTEAFFGQGTRLTVV.

V and J are TRBV11-1 and TRBJ1-1, with D possibly TRBD1 on 5 matching bases. Germline loops: CDR1 SGHAT, CDR2 FQDESV (reference sequence). Trimming pared 1 base from V and 0 bases from J, leaving 9 bases between. CDR3 size: 15 residues. CDR3 coding DNA: TGTGCCAGCAGCTTAGAGGGGACCATGAACACTGAAGCTTTCTTT. Amino acid sequence: CASSLEGTMNTEAFF. Full variable domain (outside the CDR3, taken from reference TRBV11-1 and TRBJ1-1): EAEVAQSPRYKITEKSQAVAFWCDPISGHATLYWYRQILGQGPELLVQFQDESVVDDSQLPKDRFSAERLKGVDSTLKIQPAELGDSAMYLCASSLEGTMNTEAFFGQGTRLTVV.

This chain connects TRBV7-3 to TRBJ2-3; D remains ambiguous. The V gene lost 1 base and the J gene lost 5 bases, with 4 bases spanning the gap. There are 12 residues in the CDR3. Germline-derived CDR1 and CDR2 are SGHTA and FQGTGA. CDR3 protein: CASSLMGDTQYF. The CDR3 DNA follows: TGTGCCAGCAGCTTAATGGGAGATACGCAGTATTTT.

The chain combines TRBV28 with TRBJ2-3, with TRBD2 matching 8 bases. CDR1 and CDR2 from the germline V gene are MDHEN and SYDVKM. CDR3 length equals 15 residues. V gave up 6 bases and J gave up 4 bases; unmatched junction bases: 9. In nucleotides, the CDR3 is TGTGCCAGCAGCTTAGCGGGGAGCTCCCCAGATACGCAGTATTTT. Protein sequence: CASSLAGSSPDTQYF.

The chain recombines TRBV7-6 with TRBJ2-3; perhaps TRBD1 as D (5 bases). Trimming left V 5 bases short and J 0 bases short, with 12 bases between. The length of the CDR3 is 15 residues. CDR1 is SGHVS, CDR2 FNYEAQ, per germline. The CDR3 here is CASSTGHQSTDTQYF. The DNA for the CDR3 is TGTGCCAGCAGCACCGGACACCAGAGCACAGATACGCAGTATTTT.

The chain has TRBV9 and TRBJ2-1; tentatively, D is TRBD2 (5 bases). The V end lost 4 bases, the J end lost 10 bases, and 12 bases lay between the germline ends. Germline V lookup: CDR1 SGDLS, CDR2 YYNGEE. The CDR3 is 12 amino acids. The CDR3 nucleotides read TGTGCCAGCAGCATTGGGCCGGGGGAGCAGTTCTTC. This sequence encodes CASSIGPGEQFF.

The chain recombines TRBV5-1 with TRBJ2-5; D is perhaps TRBD1 (6 bases). The ends were cut back, 2 bases at V and 1 base at J, with 12 bases in the middle. CDR3 length: 15 amino acids. CDR1 is SGHRS and CDR2 is YFSETQ in the germline V gene. Here the CDR3 DNA reads TGCGCCAGCAGCTTTACAGGGATTTCCCAAGAGACCCAGTACTTC. This encodes CASSFTGISQETQYF.

The chain carries TRBV30 and TRBJ1-2, with unresolved D. Trimming pared 2 bases from V and 2 bases from J, leaving 6 bases between. CDR1 is GTSNPN and CDR2 is SVGIG in the germline V gene (reference sequence). This CDR3 has 12 amino acids. CDR3 bases: TGTGCCTGGAGTTACGTAAACTATGGCTACACCTTC. It is translated as CAWSYVNYGYTF. Variable domain in full (rest from reference TRBV30 and TRBJ1-2): SQTIHQWPATLVQPVGSPLSLECTVEGTSNPNLYWYRQAAGRGLQLLFYSVGIGQISSEVPQNLSASRPQDRQFILSSKKLLLSDSGFYLCAWSYVNYGYTFGSGTRLTVV.

The chain employs TRBV14 and TRBJ1-6, with D unresolved. The CDR3 loop spans 16 amino acids. With 4 bases removed from V and 7 bases from J, the gap between germline ends came to 17 bases. Germline CDR1 and CDR2: SGHDN and FVKESK. The CDR3 DNA is TGTGCCAGCAGCCCGAAGCGCGGACGGGAGAATTCACCCCTCCACTTT. Protein sequence: CASSPKRGRENSPLHF.

The rearrangement joins TRBV18 to TRBJ2-5; unclear D gene. The CDR3 loop spans 13 amino acids. Germline CDR1 and CDR2: KGHSH and LQKENI. Deletions cut 3 bases from V and 5 bases from J, with 10 bases between. The CDR3 nucleotides read TGTGCCAGCTCACCGCAAGTTTTGGAGACCCAGTACTTC. It yields the protein CASSPQVLETQYF.

This chain uses TRBV30 with TRBJ2-2; D is ambiguous. This CDR3 is built from 12 residues. Germline values: CDR1 GTSNPN, CDR2 SVGIG (reference sequence). V lost 1 base and J lost 10, with 10 bases in between. The CDR3 loop reads CAWSGGGPELFF. CDR3 coding DNA: TGTGCCTGGAGTGGAGGCGGACCGGAGCTGTTTTTT.